The source of this TCR beta chain is a study of shared clonotypes between healthy human individuals. The CDR3 loop spans 17 amino acids. CDR1 and CDR2 (germline): SGDLS, YYNGEE. V was shortened by 0 bases and J by 0 bases, with 14 bases between the two germline ends. Assay: immunoSEQ multiplex PCR; the TCRdb copy retains only in-frame clones and omits some. Of about 980,000 clones listed, 76% were seen once; the top ten hold about 1.5%. This clonotype originated in a man aged 18 to 30 in good health. Sequencing was carried out using memory CD4+ T cells sorted from blood. Stated subset: CD45RA-negative fraction. The rearrangement joins TRBV9 to TRBJ2-3; perhaps TRBD2 as D (6 bases). CDR3 region: CASSVGQTSRSTDTQYF. The CDR3, as DNA: TGTGCCAGCAGCGTAGGCCAAACTAGCCGTAGCACAGATACGCAGTATTTT.